This TCR beta chain was sequenced during a study of OX40 agonist ivuxolimab in advanced cancers. At the level of the whole study: Ivuxolimab was a fully human IgG2 agonistic monoclonal antibody targeting the costimulatory receptor OX40 (CD134). Intravenous ivuxolimab was administered to patients every 2 weeks at six dose levels: 0.01, 0.1, 0.3, 1.5, 3 and 10 mg/kg. Of the approximately 54 patients in dose escalation, about 20 had hepatocellular carcinoma, about 15 had melanoma, 9 had renal cell carcinoma and 9 had head and neck cancer. In the dose-escalation cohort, nearly 85% of patients were male, and the mean age was roughly 56 years with a range of about 20 to 90. Prior anti-PD-1, anti-PD-L1 or anti-CTLA-4 therapy was permitted, and roughly two fifths of dose-escalation patients had received checkpoint inhibitors. Partial responses were achieved by three dose-escalation patients, of whom one had hepatocellular carcinoma and two had cutaneous melanoma. The point of sequencing TCRbeta in the periphery was to test whether ivuxolimab changed TCR sequence diversity and drove clonal T-cell expansion. The paper reports the monotherapy dose-escalation portion (N of about 56 patients) of the phase I ivuxolimab trial.

There are 13 amino acids in the CDR3, from cysteine to phenylalanine inclusive. The kept DNA is CDR3 alone, 39 bases in frame from the first base. V was cut back by 6 bases and J by 8 bases, leaving a gap of 14 bases between them. As encoded in the germline V gene, CDR1 is KGHSH while CDR2 is LQKENI. The trial excluded patients who had a history of autoimmune disease or were on systemic immunosuppression. Peripheral blood for TCR sequencing was drawn from every dose cohort at baseline, at cycle 4 day 1 and at cycle 7 day 1. The samples were taken from a phase I, first-in-human, multicenter, open-label dose-escalation trial of ivuxolimab. Adults with locally advanced or metastatic head and neck squamous cell, hepatocellular, melanoma or renal cell carcinoma were enrolled in the trial. Before TCR sequencing, CD4+ T cells and CD8+ T cells from peripheral blood were sorted into separate populations. The research as a whole found: At doses from 0.1 to 3.0 mg/kg, clonal expansion was seen in both CD4+ and CD8+ blood T cells between baseline and week 6. In the 0.1-3.0 mg/kg groups, partial responders were among the patients with the lowest normalized peripheral clonal expansion, particularly in CD8+ T cells. After ivuxolimab, more expanded clones were found on average in CD8+ T cells than in CD4+ T cells. Low levels of normalized T-cell clonal expansion were also seen in some patients who did not respond. Which antigens the clonally expanded peripheral T cells were specific for was not determined.

On this clone itself: Its target antigen remains unknown. Base qualities are not recorded, but no much larger clone differs from it by a single base.

Genomic DNA was extracted from sorted cells for sequencing of the TCRbeta CDR3 region. The immunoSEQ Assay was used for sequencing of TCRbeta CDR3 regions. In its TCRdb copy, this immuneACCESS table keeps in-frame sequences only and misses some clones. Where compared with another copy, unresolved V genes explain less than half of these, and the others have no known cause. Present in this sample are about 49,000 clones, about 79% of which were seen just once. The ten largest clones add up to 7.9% of the sample. The sequence is built from TRBV18 and TRBJ2-1; the D gene cannot be resolved reliably. The clonotype originates from an adult with an advanced solid tumor such as melanoma, head and neck, liver or kidney cancer. The specimen comprised CD4+ or CD8+ T cells sorted from blood, sampled in a trial of the OX40 agonist ivuxolimab. CDR3 loop: CASSPMEGHEQFF. At the DNA level, the sequence is TGTGCCAGCTCCCCCATGGAAGGGCATGAGCAGTTCTTC.